This TCR beta chain is from a study of identical twins. This CDR3 region has 15 residues. Germline assignment: CDR1 SQVTM and CDR2 ANQGSEA. The germline V and J ends were trimmed by 4 bases and 0 bases, with 14 bases remaining between them. TCRdb passed the 5' RACE reads through MiXCR, listing each CDR3 protein once. The data hold approximately 600,000 distinct CDR3 sequences, with roughly 9.5% observed a single time. This sample was also put to use in a study of yellow fever vaccine responses in identical twins.

The gene calls are TRBV29-1 and TRBJ2-3, with D perhaps TRBD2 (5 bases). The sequenced sample consisted of PBMCs. The TCR sequence derives from a woman aged 18-35 years in good health. The chain's CDR3 is CSVVEEVLSTDTQYF. In nucleotides, the CDR3 is TGCAGCGTTGTAGAGGAGGTTCTAAGCACAGATACGCAGTATTTT.